This T cell receptor (beta chain) is from a study of blood T cell repertoires in COVID-19. Overall study: Collection of acute and convalescent COVID-19 samples took place in the United States, Italy and Spain. PBMCs, B-cell-depleted T cells, or T cells were the source of the cDNA or gDNA that made up the material.

Methods used by the authors: Nucleated cell counts were estimated from reference gene primer amplification. The table came from immunoSEQ multiplex PCR; TCRdb's copy has only in-frame clones and leaves some out. The V and J calls and clone size are taken from that table; D and trimming were inferred from the DNA. The sample has over 100,000 clones; more than 65% are singletons. The CDR3 is made up of 22 amino acids. Germline CDR1 LNHDA, CDR2 SQIVND (reference sequence). With 0 bases clipped from V and 0 bases from J, the junction kept 18 bases outside the gene matches. The receptor was derived from a woman aged 80 or over with active or convalescent COVID-19. The chain carries TRBV19 and TRBJ2-1; 9 bases match TRBD2. Sequenced: peripheral blood. DNA for the CDR3: TGTGCCAGTAGTATAGATCTCCCCGGGGGTAGCGGGAGCGGGGGCTCCTACAATGAGCAGTTCTTC. As protein: CASSIDLPGGSGSGGSYNEQFF.